The T cell receptor (beta chain) under discussion was sequenced for a study of T cell repertoires in cytomegalovirus infection. Looking at the study overall: Based on public TCR beta signatures, there were indications of CMV infection and of a matching HLA type. Findings and caveats of the study: HLA-C-restricted CMV-specific TCR beta clonotypes were dominant in the ex vivo response. Cumulative public TCR beta family frequency identified carriers of CMV plus the relevant HLA.

Germline-derived CDR1 and CDR2 are MNHNS and SASEGT. V lost 3 bases and J 4 bases, leaving 22 bases between the germline ends. The CDR3 spans 18 residues. This clonotype was observed many times. Its matching antigen is unknown. TCRdb used MiXCR to reprocess the reads, holding one entry per CDR3 protein. The sample yields more than 85,000 distinct CDR3 sequences, 15% to 20% seen once. V is TRBV6-1 and J is TRBJ1-5; possibly TRBD1 for D (5 bases). The TCR originated in a human donor in good health (CMV status not recorded). Some clones in this sample may be carry-over from other donors' samples. The sequenced material came from PBMCs. The CDR3 reads CASSERGDRRSQNQPQHF. The CDR3 coding sequence is TGTGCCAGCAGTGAGAGGGGAGACCGACGGTCCCAGAATCAGCCCCAGCATTTT.